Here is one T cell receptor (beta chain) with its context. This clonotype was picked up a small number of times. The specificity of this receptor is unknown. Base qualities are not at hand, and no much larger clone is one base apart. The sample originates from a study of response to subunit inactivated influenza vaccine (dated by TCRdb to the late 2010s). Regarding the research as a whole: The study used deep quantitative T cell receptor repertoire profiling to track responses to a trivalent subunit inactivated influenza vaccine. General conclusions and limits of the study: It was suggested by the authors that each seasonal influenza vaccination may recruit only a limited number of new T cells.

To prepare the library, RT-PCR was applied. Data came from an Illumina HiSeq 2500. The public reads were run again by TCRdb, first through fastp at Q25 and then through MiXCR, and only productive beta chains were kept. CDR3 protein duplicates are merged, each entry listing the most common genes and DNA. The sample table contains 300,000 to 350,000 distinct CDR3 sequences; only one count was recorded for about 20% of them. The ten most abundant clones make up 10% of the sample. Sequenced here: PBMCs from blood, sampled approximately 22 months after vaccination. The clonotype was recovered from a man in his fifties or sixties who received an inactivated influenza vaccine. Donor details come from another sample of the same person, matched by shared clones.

The sequence in DNA is TGCGCCAGCAGCTTGGTCGGGACAACTAACACCGGGGAGCTGTTTTTT. Translated, it reads CASSLVGTTNTGELFF. The rearranged chain carries TRBV5-1 and TRBJ2-2, with TRBD1 as a weak D call on 6 bases. CDR1 is given as SGHRS and CDR2 as YFSETQ, both from the germline V gene. The CDR3 measures 16 amino acids from cysteine to phenylalanine. The CDR3 DNA has 48 bases and is translated from base 1. The trim is 0 bases for V and 2 bases for J, with a gap of 11 bases between the germline ends.